This note documents a single T cell receptor (beta chain) sequence. Its antigen remains unidentified. The sample belongs to a study of vaccination effects on CD4 cells after COVID-19. Across the study: Participants each got two BNT162b2 or mRNA-1273 vaccine doses. At 16 days and one week before vaccination, a couple of convalescent patients gave samples.

In the ViraFEST assay, antigen-specific CD4+ clonotypes were identified by expansion after peptide-pool stimulation. Cells that had been cultured for 10 days were the source of isolated CD4+ T cells. Infection dated between March and December 2020, before the Alpha, Beta and Delta variants reached the United States. Here immunoSEQ multiplex PCR was the method, and the copy in TCRdb shows in-frame clones only, minus some. The sample holds 55,000 to 90,000 clones, 65% to 75% seen once. Germline-derived CDR1 and CDR2 are SGHRS and YFSETQ. This CDR3 is built from 15 residues. V lost 4 bases and J lost 1; bases outside the gene matches: 2.

This TCR derives from a human donor who had a prior SARS-CoV-2 infection. This chain links TRBV5-1 with TRBJ1-6; 7 bases are shared with TRBD1. Sample: CD4+ T cells from PBMCs cultured with HIV peptides, taken before COVID-19 vaccination. Sample subset: HIV-1 Nef peptide pool negative control/reference culture. CDR3 residues: CASSVDRSYNSPLHF. The CDR3 DNA reads as TGCGCCAGCAGCGTGGACAGGTCCTATAATTCACCCCTCCACTTT.